This T cell receptor (beta chain) was sequenced during a study of blood T cell repertoires in COVID-19. Across the whole study: Donors in the United States, Italy and Spain gave samples during acute or convalescent COVID-19. In each case, the material was cDNA or gDNA derived from T cells, B-cell-depleted T cells, or PBMCs.

With 3 bases removed from V and 0 bases from J, the gap between germline ends came to 5 bases. The CDR3 has 13 amino acids. In germline, CDR1 is MNHEY, CDR2 SVGEGT. The assay was immunoSEQ multiplex PCR, and TCRdb's table has in-frame clones only and misses some. The sample yields about 230,000 clones, roughly 85% seen once. This clonotype originated in a man in his forties with acute or convalescent COVID-19. The chain links TRBV6-2 or TRBV6-3 to TRBJ1-1, with D hard to call. Material for sequencing was peripheral blood. CDR3 region: CASSYVMNTEAFF. DNA for the CDR3: TGTGCCAGCAGTTATGTAATGAACACTGAAGCTTTCTTT.